Listed here is a single T cell receptor (beta chain). The CDR3 runs to 13 residues. Germline CDR1 reads SGHVS; CDR2 reads FQNEAQ. Unmatched junction bases numbered 4, after V lost 5 bases and J lost 5 bases. These data are taken from a study of blood T cell repertoires in COVID-19. Study-wide context: Sample material is recorded as cDNA or gDNA derived from T cells, B-cell-depleted T cells, or PBMCs.

Sequencing used immunoSEQ multiplex PCR; TCRdb keeps in-frame clones, though not all of them. The sample comprises under 350,000 clones, approximately 85% of which are singletons, and 8% to 13% rests with the top ten. Material for sequencing was peripheral blood. The chain is built from TRBV7-8 and TRBJ2-7; 9 nucleotides match TRBD1. The sequence was obtained from a woman between 70 and 85 years old with acute or convalescent COVID-19. CDR3 sequence: CASSRDRAHEQYF. CDR3 bases: TGTGCCAGCAGCCGGGACAGGGCCCACGAGCAGTACTTC.